This T cell receptor beta chain was obtained from a study of cytomegalovirus exposure and HLA in healthy donors. TCRdb keeps only in-frame clones here, not all; method: immunoSEQ multiplex PCR. The sample shows tens of thousands of clones, roughly 93% of them seen only once. Germline CDR1 is MDHEN and CDR2 is SYDVKM. CDR3 length: 11 amino acids. Trimming removed 8 bases at V and 5 bases at J, with 9 bases between. Material for sequencing was PBMCs. The sequence derives from a man aged 30-40 years in good health and CMV-seronegative. This chain connects TRBV28 to TRBJ1-2, with D hard to call. The CDR3 protein is CASQEQYGYTF. The CDR3 nucleotides read TGTGCCAGCCAAGAACAGTATGGCTACACCTTC.